The 11 T cell receptor beta chains given below trace back to one sample, sequenced in a study of T cells in Graves' hyperthyroidism and ophthalmopathy. TCR beta CDR3 sequences were amplified from RNA transcripts. The study used the HTBI primer set for a first-round RT-PCR of the TCR CDR3. TCRdb reprocessed the multiplex PCR reads with MiXCR, giving one entry per CDR3 protein. Seen here are about 410,000 distinct CDR3 sequences, about 15% observed once, and the top ten hold roughly 13%. Sequencing was done on a sample of blood. These receptors all stem from a man aged 18 to 29 with Graves' ophthalmopathy.

This clonotype was counted once. The chain couples TRBV19 to TRBJ2-1; D is tentatively TRBD1 or TRBD2 (5 bases each). V lost 1 base and J 7 bases, leaving 14 bases between the germline ends. Germline-derived CDR1 and CDR2 are LNHDA and SQIVND (reference sequence). This CDR3 contains 15 residues. The CDR3: CASSIAGRSRNEQFF. Here the CDR3 DNA reads TGTGCCAGTAGTATAGCGGGGCGGAGTAGGAATGAGCAGTTCTTC.

About this clonotype: It may be a read error: a sequence one base away is much more abundant. V gene TRBV5-6 combines with J gene TRBJ2-2, with D unclear. This CDR3 has 15 residues. V was clipped by 0 bases and J by 1 base, with 7 bases between them. Germline V gives CDR1 SGHDT, CDR2 YYEEEE. The CDR3 protein is CASSLGRQNTGELFF. Written as DNA, the CDR3 is TGTGCCAGCAGCTTGGGACGGCAGAACACCGGGGAGCTGTTTTTT.

This clonotype was seen many times. In DNA form, the CDR3 reads TGTGCCAGCAGTTACTCGAGATGGGTCTACGAGCAGTACTTC. As protein: CASSYSRWVYEQYF. This chain uses TRBV6-5 with TRBJ2-7; the D is unclear. V was cut by 0 bases and J by 3 bases, with 9 bases left in between. The CDR3 length is 14 residues. CDR1 is MNHEY and CDR2 is SVGAGI in the germline V gene.

This clonotype was picked up many times. The chain links TRBV20-1 to TRBJ1-3; tentatively, D is TRBD1 (5 bases). The CDR3 totals 13 residues. Germline V gene data show CDR1 as DFQATT and CDR2 as SNEGSKA (reference sequence). Trimming took off 8 bases at V and 1 base at J, with 12 bases between the two ends. The CDR3 is CSIPGTSGNTIYF. CDR3 nucleotides: TGCAGTATCCCCGGGACTTCTGGAAACACCATATATTTT.

The chain joins TRBV28 to TRBJ2-7, with D unclear. CDR1 and CDR2 from the germline V gene are MDHEN and SYDVKM. Between the trimmed V and J ends, which lost 8 bases and 2 bases, there was a span of 13 bases. This CDR3 spans 13 amino acids. The CDR3 region is CASELAVTYEQYF. The DNA of the CDR3 is TGTGCCAGCGAGTTGGCGGTTACCTACGAGCAGTACTTC. The full variable domain, in which reference TRBV28 and TRBJ2-7 provide the parts outside the CDR3, is DVKVTQSSRYLVKRTGEKVFLECVQDMDHENMFWYRQDPGLGLRLIYFSYDVKMKEKGDIPEGYSVSREKKERFSLILESASTNQTSMYLCASELAVTYEQYFGPGTRLTVT.

Many counts were recorded for this clonotype. The rearrangement links TRBV3-1 to TRBJ1-4; 7 bases are a match to TRBD1. Germline loops: CDR1 LGHDT, CDR2 YNNKEL (reference sequence). J gave up 6 bases and V 3 bases, and 7 bases lay outside the gene matches. The CDR3 consists of 15 residues. CDR3 DNA sequence: TGTGCCAGCAGCCACGCCGGGACAGTCGATGAAAAACTGTTTTTT. Translating gives CASSHAGTVDEKLFF.

Only a few counts were recorded for this clonotype. The chain uses TRBV30 and TRBJ1-4; the match to TRBD1 covers 9 bases. Germline V gene lookup returns CDR1 GTSNPN and CDR2 SVGIG (reference sequence). The junction had 2 bases not matched to a gene; V was cut back by 3 bases and J by 3 bases. This CDR3 region has 14 residues. CDR3 protein: CAWRNRGPNEKLFF. The CDR3 nucleotides read TGTGCCTGGAGGAACAGGGGGCCTAATGAAAAACTGTTTTTT.

This clonotype was recorded many times. The chain is built from TRBV5-1 and TRBJ2-7, with 7 bases that match TRBD1. The germline gives CDR1 SGHRS, CDR2 YFSETQ. Trimming removed 3 bases from V and 7 bases from J; junction bases left unmatched: 16. CDR3 length equals 16 residues. CDR3 coding DNA: TGCGCCAGCAGCTCCTCGCATTCAGACAGACAGGGTGAGCAGTACTTC. Amino acid sequence: CASSSSHSDRQGEQYF.

This clonotype was found many times. V is TRBV7-6 and J is TRBJ2-5; D possibly uses TRBD1 or TRBD2 (7 bases each). The length of the CDR3 is 14 residues. Germline CDR1 is SGHVS and CDR2 is FNYEAQ. The V end was cut by 4 bases, the J end by 3 bases, with 12 bases between. The chain's CDR3 is CASSSGGAEETQYF. The CDR3 DNA follows: TGTGCCAGCAGCTCAGGGGGGGCGGAAGAGACCCAGTACTTC.

This clonotype came up many times. The chain recombines TRBV12-3 or TRBV12-4 with TRBJ2-7; TRBD2 matches at 7 bases. V lost 6 bases, J lost 4 bases, and 12 bases stayed unmatched. The CDR3 is 15 residues long. DNA of the CDR3: TGTGCCAGCAGGACCTCTGGCGGGGGAGCTTACGAGCAGTACTTC. It yields the protein CASRTSGGGAYEQYF.

This clonotype was observed once. A clone one base away is much larger, so this may be a read error. This sequence joins TRBV20-1 and TRBJ2-2; D is possibly TRBD1 or TRBD2 (5 bases each). CDR1 is DFQATT and CDR2 is SNEGSKA in the germline V gene (reference sequence). This CDR3 is 14 amino acids long. Trimming stripped 7 bases from V and 6 bases from J, with 18 bases between. This chain's CDR3 is CSVSGGTYAGELFF. CDR3 bases: TGCAGTGTTTCGGGTGGGACCTACGCCGGGGAGCTGTTTTTT.